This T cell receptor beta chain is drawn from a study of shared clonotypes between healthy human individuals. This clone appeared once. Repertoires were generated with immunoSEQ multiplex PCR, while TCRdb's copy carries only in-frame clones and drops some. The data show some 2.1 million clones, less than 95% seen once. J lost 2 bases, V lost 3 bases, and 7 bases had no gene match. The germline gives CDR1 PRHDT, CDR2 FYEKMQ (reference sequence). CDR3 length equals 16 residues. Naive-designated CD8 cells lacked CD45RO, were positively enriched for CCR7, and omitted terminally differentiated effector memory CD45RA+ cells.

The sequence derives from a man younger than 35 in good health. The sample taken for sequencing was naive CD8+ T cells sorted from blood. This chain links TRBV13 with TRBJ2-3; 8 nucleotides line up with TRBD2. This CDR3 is CASSFFSGASTDTQYF. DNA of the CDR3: TGTGCCAGCAGCTTCTTTAGCGGGGCCTCCACAGATACGCAGTATTTT.